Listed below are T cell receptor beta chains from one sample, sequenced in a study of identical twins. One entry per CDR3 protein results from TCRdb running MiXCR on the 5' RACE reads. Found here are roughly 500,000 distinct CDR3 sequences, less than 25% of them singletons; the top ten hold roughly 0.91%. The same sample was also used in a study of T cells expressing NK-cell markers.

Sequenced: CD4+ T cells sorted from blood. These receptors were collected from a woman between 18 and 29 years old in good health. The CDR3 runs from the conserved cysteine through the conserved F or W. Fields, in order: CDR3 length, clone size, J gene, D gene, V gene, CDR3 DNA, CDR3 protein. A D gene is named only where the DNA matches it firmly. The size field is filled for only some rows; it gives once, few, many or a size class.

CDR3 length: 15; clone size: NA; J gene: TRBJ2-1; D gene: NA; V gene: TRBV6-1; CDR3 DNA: TGTGCCAGCGGGGCGCAGTTAGCGCCCTACAATGAGCAGTTCTTC; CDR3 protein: CASGAQLAPYNEQFF
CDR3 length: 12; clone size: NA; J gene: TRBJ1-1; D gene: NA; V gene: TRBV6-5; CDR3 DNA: TGTGCCAGCAGGGGCGGGAACACTGAAGCTTTCTTT; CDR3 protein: CASRGGNTEAFF
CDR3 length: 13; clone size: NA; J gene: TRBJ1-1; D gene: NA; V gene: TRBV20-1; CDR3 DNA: TGCAGTGCTAGAAAGGGGGGGCCCACTGAAGCTTTCTTT; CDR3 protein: CSARKGGPTEAFF
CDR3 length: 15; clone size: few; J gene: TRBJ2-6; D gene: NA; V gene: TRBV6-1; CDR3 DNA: TGTGCCAGCAGGAGGAAGGAATCTGGGGCCAACGTCCTGACTTTC; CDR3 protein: CASRRKESGANVLTF
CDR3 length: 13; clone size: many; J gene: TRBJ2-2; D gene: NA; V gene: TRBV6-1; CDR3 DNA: TGTGCCAGCTCGCCCACCAACACCGGGGAGCTGTTTTTT; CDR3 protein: CASSPTNTGELFF
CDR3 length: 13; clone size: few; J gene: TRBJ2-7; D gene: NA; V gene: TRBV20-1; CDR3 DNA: TGCAGTGCTAGCGGTGGTATCCCCTACGAGCAGTACTTC; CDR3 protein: CSASGGIPYEQYF
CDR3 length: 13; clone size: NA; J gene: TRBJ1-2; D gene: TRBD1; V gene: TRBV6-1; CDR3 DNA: TGTGCCAGCAGACAGACAGGGGTATATGGCTACACCTTC; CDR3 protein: CASRQTGVYGYTF
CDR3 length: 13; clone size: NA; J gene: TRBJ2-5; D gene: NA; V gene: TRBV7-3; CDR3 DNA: TGTGCCAGCAGCCCCGCCCCCCGAGAGACCCAGTACTTC; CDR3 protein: CASSPAPRETQYF
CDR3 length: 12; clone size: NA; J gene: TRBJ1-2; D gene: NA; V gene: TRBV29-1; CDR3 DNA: TGCAGCATACTCCGGGCCAACTATGGCTACACCTTC; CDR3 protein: CSILRANYGYTF
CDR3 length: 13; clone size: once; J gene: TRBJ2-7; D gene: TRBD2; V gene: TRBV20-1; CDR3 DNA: TGCAGTGCGTCTCTAGCGGCCTTATACGAGCAGTACTTC; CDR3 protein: CSASLAALYEQYF
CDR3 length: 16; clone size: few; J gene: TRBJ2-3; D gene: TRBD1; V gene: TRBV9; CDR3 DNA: TGTGCCAGCAGCTCAGCAAGGACAGGGGCGGCGGATACGCAGTATTTT; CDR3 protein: CASSSARTGAADTQYF
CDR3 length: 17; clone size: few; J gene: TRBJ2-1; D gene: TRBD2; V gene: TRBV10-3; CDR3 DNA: TGTGCCATCAGTGAGTCTCGGACTAGCGGGGACTACAATGAGCAGTTCTTC; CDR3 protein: CAISESRTSGDYNEQFF
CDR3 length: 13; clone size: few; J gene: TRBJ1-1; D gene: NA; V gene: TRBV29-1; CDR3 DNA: TGCCTCGTCTCTTTAGGGGGGAACACTGAAGCTTTCTTT; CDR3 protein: CLVSLGGNTEAFF
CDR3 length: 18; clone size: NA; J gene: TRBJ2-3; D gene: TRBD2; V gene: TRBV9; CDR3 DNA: TGTGCCAGCAGCTTCGGGACTAGCCGCCTTGGGCGCACAGATACGCAGTATTTT; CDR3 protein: CASSFGTSRLGRTDTQYF
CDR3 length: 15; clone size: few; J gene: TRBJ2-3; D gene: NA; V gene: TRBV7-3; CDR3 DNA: TGTGCCAGCAGCTCGACCGCCAGGGGCACAGATACGCAGTATTTT; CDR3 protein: CASSSTARGTDTQYF
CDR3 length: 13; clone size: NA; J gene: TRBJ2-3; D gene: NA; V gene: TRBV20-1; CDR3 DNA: TGCAGTGCTGGGGGCCGTTACACAGATACGCAGTATTTT; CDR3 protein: CSAGGRYTDTQYF
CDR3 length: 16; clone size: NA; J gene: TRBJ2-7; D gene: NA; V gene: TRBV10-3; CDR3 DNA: TGTGCCGTTTCCAAGGCGGCTAGCCAGTACTCCTACGAGCAGTACTTC; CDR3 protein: CAVSKAASQYSYEQYF
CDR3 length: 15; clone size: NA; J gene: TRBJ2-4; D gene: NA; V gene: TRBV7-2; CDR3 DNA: TGTGCCAGCAGCTTAGCAGCTGCGGGCATGGACATTCAGTACTTC; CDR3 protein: CASSLAAAGMDIQYF
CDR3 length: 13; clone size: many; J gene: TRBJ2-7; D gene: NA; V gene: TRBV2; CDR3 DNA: TGTGCCAGCAGTGAGGCCAGTTCCTACGAGCAGTACTTC; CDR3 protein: CASSEASSYEQYF
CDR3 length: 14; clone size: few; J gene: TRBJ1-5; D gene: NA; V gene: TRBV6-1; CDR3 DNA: TGTGCCAGCATGGGTAAATATTGGGACCAGCCCCAGCATTTT; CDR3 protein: CASMGKYWDQPQHF
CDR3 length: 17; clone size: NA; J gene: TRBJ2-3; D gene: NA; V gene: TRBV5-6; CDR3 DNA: TGTGCCAGCAGCTACGGGTTGACTCTAGCCTACGCAGATACGCAGTATTTT; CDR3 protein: CASSYGLTLAYADTQYF
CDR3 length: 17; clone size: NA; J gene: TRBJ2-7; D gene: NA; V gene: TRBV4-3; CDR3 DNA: TGCGCCAGCAGCCAAGAAGGGACCAAGGGGTCCCCCTACGAGCAGTACTTC; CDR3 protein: CASSQEGTKGSPYEQYF
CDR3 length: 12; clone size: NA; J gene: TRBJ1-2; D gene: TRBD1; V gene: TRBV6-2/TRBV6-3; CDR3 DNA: TGTGCCAGCAGTGGACAGGGTTTTGGCTACACCTTC; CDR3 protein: CASSGQGFGYTF
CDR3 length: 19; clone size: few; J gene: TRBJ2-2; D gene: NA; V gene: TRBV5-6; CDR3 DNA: TGTGCCAGCAGCTTAGGGATGGGAGCCTACGGGACGAACACCGGGGAGCTGTTTTTT; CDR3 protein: CASSLGMGAYGTNTGELFF
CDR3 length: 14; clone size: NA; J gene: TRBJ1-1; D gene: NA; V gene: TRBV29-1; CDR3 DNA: TGCAGCGTTGCTACGGGGTTATTGAACACTGAAGCTTTCTTT; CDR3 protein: CSVATGLLNTEAFF
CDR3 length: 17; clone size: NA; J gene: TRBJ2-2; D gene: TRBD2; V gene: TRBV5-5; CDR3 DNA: TGTGCCAGCAGCGCCTTACTAGCGGGGGGGCCAACCGGGGAGCTGTTTTTT; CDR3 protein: CASSALLAGGPTGELFF
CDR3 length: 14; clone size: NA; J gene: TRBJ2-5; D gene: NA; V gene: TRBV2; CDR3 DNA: TGTGCCAGCAGTGAAACTATCAGGGGAGAGACCCAGTACTTC; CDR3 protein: CASSETIRGETQYF
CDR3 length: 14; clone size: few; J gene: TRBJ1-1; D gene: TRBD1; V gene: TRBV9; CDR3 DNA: TGTGCCAGCAGCGAGGACAGGGGGCTTACTGAAGCTTTCTTT; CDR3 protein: CASSEDRGLTEAFF
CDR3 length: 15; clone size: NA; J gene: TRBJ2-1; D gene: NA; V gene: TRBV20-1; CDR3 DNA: TGCAGTGCTACCCCTCGGACCCGAGCGGACAATGAGCAGTTCTTC; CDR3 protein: CSATPRTRADNEQFF
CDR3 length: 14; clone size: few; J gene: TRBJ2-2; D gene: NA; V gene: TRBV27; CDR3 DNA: TGTGCCAGCAGTTTAGGAGTTCCCACCGGGGAGCTGTTTTTT; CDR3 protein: CASSLGVPTGELFF
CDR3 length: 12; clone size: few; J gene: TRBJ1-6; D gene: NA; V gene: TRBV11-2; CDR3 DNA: TGTGCCAGCAGCTTAGAGGGGTCTCAGATTAACTTT; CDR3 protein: CASSLEGSQINF
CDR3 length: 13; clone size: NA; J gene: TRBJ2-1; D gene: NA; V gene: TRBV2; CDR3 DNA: TGTGCCAGCATGGGCCACGGGGGCGGTGAGCAGTTCTTC; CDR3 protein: CASMGHGGGEQFF
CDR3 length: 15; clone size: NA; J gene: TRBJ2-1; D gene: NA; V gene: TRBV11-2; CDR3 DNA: TGTGCCAGCAGCTTAGGGTTTGGAGGGCGAAATGAGCAGTTCTTC; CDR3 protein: CASSLGFGGRNEQFF
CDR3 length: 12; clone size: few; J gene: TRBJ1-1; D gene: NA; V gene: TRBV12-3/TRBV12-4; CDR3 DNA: TGTGCCAGCAGTCCACAGTCCCCTGAAGCTTTCTTT; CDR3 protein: CASSPQSPEAFF
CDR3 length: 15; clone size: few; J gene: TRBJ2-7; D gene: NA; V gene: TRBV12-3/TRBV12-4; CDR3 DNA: TGTGCCAGCAGTCCAACACAGGGAAGGCCTTACGAGCAGTACTTC; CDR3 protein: CASSPTQGRPYEQYF
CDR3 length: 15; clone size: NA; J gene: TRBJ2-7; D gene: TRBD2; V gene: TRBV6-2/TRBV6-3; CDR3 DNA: TGTGCCAGCAGTCGACGACTAGCGGGAAACTACGAGCAGTACTTC; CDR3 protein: CASSRRLAGNYEQYF
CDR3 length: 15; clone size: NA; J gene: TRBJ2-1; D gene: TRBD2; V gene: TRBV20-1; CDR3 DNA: TGCAGTGCTAGAGCCCGAGCGGGAGTTGTGAATGAGCAGTTCTTC; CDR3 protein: CSARARAGVVNEQFF
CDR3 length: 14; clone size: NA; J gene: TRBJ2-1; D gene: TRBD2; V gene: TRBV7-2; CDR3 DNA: TGTGCCAGCAGCATCCCCGGGGGGGCGGTACGGCAGTTCTTC; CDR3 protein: CASSIPGGAVRQFF
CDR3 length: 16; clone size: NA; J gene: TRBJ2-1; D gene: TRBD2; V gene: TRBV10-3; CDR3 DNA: TGTGCCATCAGTGAGTCGATAGCGGGGGATTACAATGAGCAGTTCTTC; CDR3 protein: CAISESIAGDYNEQFF
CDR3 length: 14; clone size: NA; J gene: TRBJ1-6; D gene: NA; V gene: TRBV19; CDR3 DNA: TGTGCCAGTAGGACGGGTCAGTGGGATTCACCCCTCCACTTT; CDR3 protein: CASRTGQWDSPLHF
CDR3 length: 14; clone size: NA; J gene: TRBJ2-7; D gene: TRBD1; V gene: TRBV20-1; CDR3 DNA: TGCAGTGCTAGAGATACAGGGGGCACCTACGAGCAGTACTTC; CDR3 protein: CSARDTGGTYEQYF
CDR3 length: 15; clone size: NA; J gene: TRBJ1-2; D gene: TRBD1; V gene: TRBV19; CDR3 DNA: TGTGCCAGTAGTCCCCTGGGACAGAGTTACTATGGCTACACCTTC; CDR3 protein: CASSPLGQSYYGYTF
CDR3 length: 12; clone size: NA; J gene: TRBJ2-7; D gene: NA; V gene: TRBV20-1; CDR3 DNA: TGCAGTGCTAGCGGGGCGACCTACGAGCAGTACTTC; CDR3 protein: CSASGATYEQYF
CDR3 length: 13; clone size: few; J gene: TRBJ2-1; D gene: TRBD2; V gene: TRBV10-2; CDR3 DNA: TGCGCCAGCAGTGAGTGGCGGGAGGGTGAGCAGTTCTTC; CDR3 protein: CASSEWREGEQFF
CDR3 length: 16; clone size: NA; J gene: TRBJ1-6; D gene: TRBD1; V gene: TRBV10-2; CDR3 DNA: TGCGCCAGCGGGGGACAGGTAATGGGGGGCTATTCACCCCTCCACTTT; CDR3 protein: CASGGQVMGGYSPLHF
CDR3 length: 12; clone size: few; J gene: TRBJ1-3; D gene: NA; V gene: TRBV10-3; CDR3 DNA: TGTGCCATCAGCGTTACAGGAAACACCATATATTTT; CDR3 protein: CAISVTGNTIYF
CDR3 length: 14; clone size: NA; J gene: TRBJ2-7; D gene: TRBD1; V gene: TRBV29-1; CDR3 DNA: TGCAGCGCCTCGCCGGGACAGGGTATCTACGAGCAGTACTTC; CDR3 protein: CSASPGQGIYEQYF
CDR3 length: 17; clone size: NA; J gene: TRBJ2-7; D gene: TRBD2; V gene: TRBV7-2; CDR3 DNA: TGTGCCAGCAGCCCAAGGCGAATAGCGGGACGATCCTACGAGCAGTACTTC; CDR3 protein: CASSPRRIAGRSYEQYF